One and the same sample provided the 21 T cell receptor beta chains below, sequenced in a study of post-analysis software for immune sequencing data. Study results and limitations: Among about 5 TRBV segments more frequent in patients than controls were TRBV5-6, TRBV5-1 and TRBV20-1.

No antigen has been identified for these receptors. The authors incorporated unique molecular identifiers into the TCR beta cDNA libraries. TCRdb fed the PCR reads into MiXCR, producing one record per CDR3 protein. This table has hundreds of thousands of distinct CDR3 sequences, approximately 59% appearing once. Sequenced input: blood. These receptors were taken from a girl aged 2 to 10 with multiple sclerosis.

CDR3 in amino acids: CASSPMRGTAYGYTF. CDR3 nucleotides: TGTGCCAGCAGTCCCATGAGGGGCACCGCTTATGGCTACACCTTC. The V and J genes are TRBV28 and TRBJ1-2; possible D gene TRBD1, 5 bases. The CDR3 loop spans 15 amino acids. The V gene lost 5 bases and the J gene lost 5 bases, with 18 bases spanning the gap. CDR1 and CDR2 from the germline V gene are MDHEN and SYDVKM.

V is TRBV6-1 and J is TRBJ1-5; D remains ambiguous. This CDR3 has 13 residues. Germline values: CDR1 MNHNS, CDR2 SASEGT. V dropped 10 bases and J dropped 4 bases, with 14 bases sitting between them. This CDR3 is CAIALLQNQPQHF. Here the CDR3 DNA reads TGTGCCATCGCACTCCTTCAAAATCAGCCCCAGCATTTT.

In the case of this clonotype: At one boundary the junction diverges from the germline segment, which might be a read error. V is TRBV10-3 and J is TRBJ2-6; D may be TRBD1 or TRBD2 (5 bases each). The CDR3 spans 14 residues. Germline V gives CDR1 ENHRY, CDR2 SYGVKD. This CDR3 reads CAIRGDSGANVRTF. The CDR3 nucleotides are TGTGCCATCAGGGGAGACTCTGGGGCCAACGTCCGGACTTTC.

The table lists this clonotype with a few counts. The chain has TRBV12-3 or TRBV12-4 and TRBJ2-5; 7 positions match TRBD2. The length of the CDR3 is 14 residues. V trimming: 7 bases; J trimming: 5 bases; junction bases outside the gene matches: 10. The CDR3 nucleotides read TGTGCCAGCACGGCCCGGGGGGACGGGGAGACCCAGTACTTC. This translates into CASTARGDGETQYF.

This clonotype was observed once. The chain couples TRBV7-3 to TRBJ2-1; 7 positions agree with TRBD2. The germline V gene has CDR1 SGHTA and CDR2 FQGTGA. V trimming: 5 bases; J trimming: 9 bases; junction bases outside the gene matches: 13. The CDR3 has 15 amino acids. Written as DNA, the CDR3 is TGTGCCAGCAGCGCAGGCGGGGGACTCTTCGGTGAGCAGTTCTTC. This encodes CASSAGGGLFGEQFF.

This rearrangement joins TRBV20-1 to TRBJ1-2; D gene ambiguous. CDR3 length: 12 residues. Germline CDR1 DFQATT, CDR2 SNEGSKA (reference sequence). Between the trimmed V and J ends, which lost 2 bases and 6 bases, there was a span of 10 bases. As DNA, the CDR3 is TGCAGTGCTAGAACGGGAACCAATGGCTACACCTTC. It codes for CSARTGTNGYTF.

The chain has TRBV20-1 and TRBJ2-3; D is unresolved. This CDR3 spans 14 amino acids. The V end lost 4 bases, the J end lost 2 bases, and 13 bases lay between the germline ends. Germline V lookup: CDR1 DFQATT, CDR2 SNEGSKA (reference sequence). CDR3 nucleotides: TGCAGTGCTAACCGCGGAGCAGCCACAGATACGCAGTATTTT. Its protein is CSANRGAATDTQYF.

The chain is built from TRBV10-3 and TRBJ1-1; TRBD1 agrees at 12 bases. J gave up 7 bases and V 9 bases, and 9 bases lay outside the gene matches. The CDR3 is 14 amino acids. Germline-derived CDR1 and CDR2 are ENHRY and SYGVKD. CDR3: CAIRDRGRRDEAFF. The CDR3 region has the DNA TGTGCCATACGGGACAGGGGGCGCCGAGATGAAGCTTTCTTT.

The V gene is TRBV7-9, the J gene TRBJ2-5, with D unresolved. The DNA end favors TRBJ2-7, so the J call may be wrong. The CDR3 contains 17 residues. From germline, CDR1 is SEHNR and CDR2 FQNEAQ (reference sequence). The CDR3 loop reads CASSLNPTGLGTYEQYF. The CDR3 nucleotides are TGTGCCAGCAGCCTAAACCCTACTGGCCTGGGAACTTACGAGCAGTACTTC.

The chain couples TRBV4-2 to TRBJ2-1, with D perhaps TRBD2 (6 bases). Per germline, CDR1 LGHNA and CDR2 YNFKEQ. The CDR3 extends over 16 amino acids. V shed 1 base and J shed 4 bases, with 14 bases lying between them. This CDR3 reads CASSQGIERAYNEQFF. DNA for the CDR3: TGTGCCAGCAGCCAAGGTATCGAGCGGGCTTACAATGAGCAGTTCTTC.

V usage is TRBV12-3 or TRBV12-4 and J usage is TRBJ2-5, with 9 nucleotides matching TRBD2. The CDR3 is 14 residues long. V gave up 7 bases and J gave up 5 bases; unmatched junction bases: 8. CDR3 amino acids: CASNPGLAGETQYF. The CDR3 coding sequence is TGTGCCAGCAACCCGGGACTAGCTGGGGAGACCCAGTACTTC.

The sample holds one count of this clonotype. The V call is TRBV20-1, the J call TRBJ2-5; a possible D gene is TRBD2 (6 bases). V lost 0 bases, J lost 5 bases, and 16 bases lay in between. The CDR3 consists of 15 residues. Germline loops: CDR1 DFQATT, CDR2 SNEGSKA (reference sequence). CDR3 bases: TGCAGTGCTAGAGATACCGGCCGGGGGACGGAGACCCAGTACTTC. Encoded protein: CSARDTGRGTETQYF.

This clonotype was seen a few times. The V and J genes are TRBV7-2 and TRBJ2-1, with 9 bases fitting TRBD1. Germline assignment: CDR1 SGHTA and CDR2 FQGNSA. The V segment lost 6 bases and the J segment 3 bases; nucleotides outside the gene matches: 12. The CDR3 runs to 17 residues. The CDR3 protein is CASRNTGQGFVYNEQFF. The CDR3 DNA sequence: TGTGCCAGCAGAAATACGGGACAGGGCTTCGTCTACAATGAGCAGTTCTTC.

V is TRBV27 and J is TRBJ1-5; 9 bases match TRBD1. Germline trimming cut 5 bases from V and 2 bases from J; bases unmatched to any gene: 19. The CDR3 extends over 20 amino acids. The V gene's germline CDR1 is MNHEY and CDR2 SMNVEV (reference sequence). This CDR3 is CASSPYPGQGQSDGNQPQHF. CDR3 bases: TGTGCCAGCAGTCCGTACCCGGGACAGGGACAAAGTGATGGCAATCAGCCCCAGCATTTT.

This clonotype turned up a few times. V and J are TRBV29-1 and TRBJ2-5; TRBD2 matches at 7 bases. V shed 4 bases, J shed 2 bases, and the junction held 4 bases outside the gene matches. The CDR3 extends over 13 amino acids. The V gene's germline CDR1 is SQVTM and CDR2 ANQGSEA. CDR3 amino acids: CSVGASGQETQYF. The CDR3 DNA is TGCAGCGTTGGGGCTAGCGGACAAGAGACCCAGTACTTC. The full variable domain, completed using reference TRBV29-1 and TRBJ2-5, is SAVISQKPSRDICQRGTSLTIQCQVDSQVTMMFWYRQQPGQSLTLIATANQGSEATYESGFVIDKFPISRPNLTFSTLTVSNMSPEDSSIYLCSVGASGQETQYFGPGTRLLVL.

The V call is TRBV4-3, the J call TRBJ2-1, with 8 bases matching TRBD1. CDR3 length equals 18 residues. Germline V gene sequence: CDR1 LGHNA, CDR2 YSLEER. Germline trimming cut 0 bases from V and 4 bases from J; bases unmatched to any gene: 11. The CDR3 bases are TGCGCCAGCAGCCAAGAACCCCCCACCGGGACAGGTTACAATGAGCAGTTCTTC. This codes for CASSQEPPTGTGYNEQFF.

The chain is built from TRBV7-9 and TRBJ2-4; D tentatively reads TRBD1 or TRBD2 (5 bases each). The DNA end is a closer match to TRBJ2-7, so the J assignment may be wrong. The CDR3 covers 12 residues. From germline, CDR1 is SEHNR and CDR2 FQNEAQ (reference sequence). The CDR3 region is CASNWDLGEQYF. In DNA, the CDR3 is TGTGCCAGCAACTGGGACCTCGGCGAGCAGTACTTC.

This chain joins TRBV20-1 and TRBJ2-7; 7 nucleotides line up with TRBD1. The CDR3 consists of 15 residues. V gave up 3 bases and J gave up 2 bases; unmatched junction bases: 10. Germline CDR1 DFQATT, CDR2 SNEGSKA (reference sequence). The CDR3 loop is CSASPRTGNTYEQYF. The CDR3 DNA follows: TGCAGTGCTAGTCCTAGGACAGGCAATACCTACGAGCAGTACTTC.

This clonotype was recorded a few times. The CDR3 region is CASSLIPTSGANVLTF. CDR3 sequence (DNA): TGTGCCAGCAGCTTAATCCCGACCTCTGGGGCCAACGTCCTGACTTTC. The gene calls are TRBV11-2 and TRBJ2-6, with unresolved D. CDR1 and CDR2 from the germline V gene are SGHAT and FQNNGV. The CDR3 extends over 16 amino acids. Trimming removed 2 bases from V and 0 bases from J, with 8 bases in between.

The rearrangement joins TRBV6-2 or TRBV6-3 to TRBJ2-3; D is undetermined. V lost 7 bases and J 6 bases, leaving 17 bases between the germline ends. The CDR3 extends over 14 amino acids. Per the germline V gene, CDR1 is MNHEY and CDR2 is SVGEGT. The CDR3 region has the DNA TGTGCCAGCACCAGACCCAACTCCGGCGATACGCAGTATTTT. The encoded protein is CASTRPNSGDTQYF.

The CDR3 sequence: CASSSIRGGVYNEQFF. CDR3 DNA sequence: TGTGCCAGCAGTTCGATACGCGGGGGCGTATACAATGAGCAGTTCTTC. The V gene is TRBV28, the J gene TRBJ2-1; a possible D gene is TRBD2 (7 bases). CDR3 length: 16 residues. Trimming took off 4 bases at V and 4 bases at J, with 17 bases between the two ends. Germline CDR1 and CDR2: MDHEN and SYDVKM.